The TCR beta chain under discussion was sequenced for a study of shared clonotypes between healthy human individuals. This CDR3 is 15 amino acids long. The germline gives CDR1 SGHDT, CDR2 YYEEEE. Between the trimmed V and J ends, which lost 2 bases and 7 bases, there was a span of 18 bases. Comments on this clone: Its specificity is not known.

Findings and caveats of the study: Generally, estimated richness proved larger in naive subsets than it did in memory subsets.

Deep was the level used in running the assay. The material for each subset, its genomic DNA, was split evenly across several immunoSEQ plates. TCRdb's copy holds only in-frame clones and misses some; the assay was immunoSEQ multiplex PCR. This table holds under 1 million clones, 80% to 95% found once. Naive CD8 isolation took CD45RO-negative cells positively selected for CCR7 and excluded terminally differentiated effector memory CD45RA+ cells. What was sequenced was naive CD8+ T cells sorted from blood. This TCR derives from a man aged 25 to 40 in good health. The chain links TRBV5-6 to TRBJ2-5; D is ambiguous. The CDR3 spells CASSLIIKGSGTQYF. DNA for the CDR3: TGTGCCAGCAGCTTAATCATAAAGGGCTCCGGGACCCAGTACTTC.